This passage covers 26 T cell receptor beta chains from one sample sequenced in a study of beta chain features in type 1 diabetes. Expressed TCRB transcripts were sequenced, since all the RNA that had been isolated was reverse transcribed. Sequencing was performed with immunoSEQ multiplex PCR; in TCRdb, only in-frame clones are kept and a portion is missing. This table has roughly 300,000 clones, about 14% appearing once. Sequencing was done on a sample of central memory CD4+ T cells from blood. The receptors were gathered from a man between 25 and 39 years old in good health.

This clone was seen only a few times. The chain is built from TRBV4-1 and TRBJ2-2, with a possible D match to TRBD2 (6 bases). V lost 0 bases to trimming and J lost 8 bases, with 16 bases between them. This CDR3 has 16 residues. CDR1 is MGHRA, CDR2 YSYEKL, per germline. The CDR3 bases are TGCGCCAGCAGCCAAGAGGCAGCTAGCGCAGGTGGGGAGCTGTTTTTT. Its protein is CASSQEAASAGGELFF.

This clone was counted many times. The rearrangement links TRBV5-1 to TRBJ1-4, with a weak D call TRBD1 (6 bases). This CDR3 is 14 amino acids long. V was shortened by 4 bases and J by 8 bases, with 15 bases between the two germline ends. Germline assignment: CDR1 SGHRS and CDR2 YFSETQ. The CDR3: CASSRRQDGEKLFF. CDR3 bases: TGCGCCAGCAGCCGGAGACAGGATGGAGAAAAACTGTTTTTT.

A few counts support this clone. As DNA, the CDR3 is TGCGCCAGCAGCTTGGTGTTACACCAGAACACCGGGGAGCTGTTTTTT. Residues: CASSLVLHQNTGELFF. The rearrangement uses TRBV5-1 and TRBJ2-2; no definite D call. CDR3 size: 16 residues. The germline V gene encodes CDR1 SGHRS and CDR2 YFSETQ. V lost 0 bases and J lost 1, with 10 bases in between.

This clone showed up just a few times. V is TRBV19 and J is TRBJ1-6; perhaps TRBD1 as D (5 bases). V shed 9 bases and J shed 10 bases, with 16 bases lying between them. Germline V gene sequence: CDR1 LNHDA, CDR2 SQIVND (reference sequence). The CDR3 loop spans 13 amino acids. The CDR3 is CASFDRGWSPLHF. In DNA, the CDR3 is TGTGCCAGCTTTGACAGAGGTTGGTCACCCCTCCACTTT.

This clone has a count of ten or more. The CDR3 loop reads CASSPTRSKADTQYF. Written as DNA, the CDR3 is TGTGCCAGCAGCCCTACTCGTTCTAAAGCAGATACGCAGTATTTT. The V and J genes are TRBV7-8 and TRBJ2-3; no clear D gene. The CDR3 has 15 residues. Germline V gives CDR1 SGHVS, CDR2 FQNEAQ. Deletions cut 5 bases from V and 4 bases from J, with 16 bases between.

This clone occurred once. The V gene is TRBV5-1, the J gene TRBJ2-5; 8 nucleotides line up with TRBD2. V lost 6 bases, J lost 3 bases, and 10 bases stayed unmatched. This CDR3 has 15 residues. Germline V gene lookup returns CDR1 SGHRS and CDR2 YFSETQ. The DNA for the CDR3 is TGCGCCAGCACCGTGGGCGCGGGGGGCAAAGAGACCCAGTACTTC. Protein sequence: CASTVGAGGKETQYF.

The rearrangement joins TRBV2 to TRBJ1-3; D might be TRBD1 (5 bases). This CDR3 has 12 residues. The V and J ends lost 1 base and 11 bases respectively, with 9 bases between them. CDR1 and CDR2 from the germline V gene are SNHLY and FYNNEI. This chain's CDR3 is CASSEDRGPIYF. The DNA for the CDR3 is TGTGCCAGCAGTGAAGATCGGGGACCCATATATTTT.

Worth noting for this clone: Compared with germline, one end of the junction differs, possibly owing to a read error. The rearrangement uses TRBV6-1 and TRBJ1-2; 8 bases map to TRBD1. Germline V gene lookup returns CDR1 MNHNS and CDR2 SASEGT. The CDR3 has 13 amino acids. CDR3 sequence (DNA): TGTGCCAGCAGCGAAGACAGGGGCTATGGCTACACCTTC. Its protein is CASSEDRGYGYTF.

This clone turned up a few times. The DNA for the CDR3 is TGTGCCTGGAGTGGTCTAGCGGTGTTCAAAGAGCAGTACGTC. Protein sequence: CAWSGLAVFKEQYV. The chain uses TRBV30 and TRBJ2-7; 7 bases agree with TRBD2. This CDR3 has 14 residues. The V gene's germline CDR1 is GTSNPN and CDR2 SVGIG (reference sequence). V shed 1 base, J shed 7 bases, and the junction held 10 bases outside the gene matches.

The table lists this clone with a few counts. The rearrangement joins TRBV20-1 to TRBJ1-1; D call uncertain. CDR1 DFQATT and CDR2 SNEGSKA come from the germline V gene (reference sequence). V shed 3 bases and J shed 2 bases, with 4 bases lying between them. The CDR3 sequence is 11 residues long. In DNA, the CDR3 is TGCAGTGCTAGTATTAACACTGAAGCTTTCTTT. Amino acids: CSASINTEAFF.

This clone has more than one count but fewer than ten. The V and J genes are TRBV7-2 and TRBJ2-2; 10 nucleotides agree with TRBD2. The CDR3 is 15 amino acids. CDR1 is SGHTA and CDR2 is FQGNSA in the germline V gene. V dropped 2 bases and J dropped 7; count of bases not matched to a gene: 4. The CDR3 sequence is CASSLTLAGDGELFF. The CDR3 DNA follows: TGTGCCAGCAGCTTAACCCTAGCGGGAGACGGGGAGCTGTTTTTT.

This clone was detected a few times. The CDR3 loop is CASSLWAGGISGANVLTF. The CDR3 region has the DNA TGTGCCAGCAGTCTCTGGGCAGGGGGGATATCTGGGGCCAACGTCCTGACTTTC. The chain is built from TRBV11-2 and TRBJ2-6; TRBD1 might be the D (7 bases). The V gene's germline CDR1 is SGHAT and CDR2 FQNNGV. This CDR3 has 18 amino acids. Trimming removed 6 bases from V and 1 base from J, with 19 bases in between.

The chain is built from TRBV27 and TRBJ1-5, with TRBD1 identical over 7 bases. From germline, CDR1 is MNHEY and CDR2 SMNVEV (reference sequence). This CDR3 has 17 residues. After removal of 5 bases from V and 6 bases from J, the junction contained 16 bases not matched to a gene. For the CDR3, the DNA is TGTGCCAGCAGTGCAGCGGCAGGGGGTGGGGGCGGTCAGCCCCAGCATTTT. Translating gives CASSAAAGGGGGQPQHF.

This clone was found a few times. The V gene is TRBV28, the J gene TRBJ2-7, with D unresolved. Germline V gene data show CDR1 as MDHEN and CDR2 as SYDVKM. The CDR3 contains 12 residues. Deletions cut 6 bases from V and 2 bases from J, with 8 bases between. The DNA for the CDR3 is TGTGCCAGCAGCACCACGCCCTACGAGCAGTACGTC. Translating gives CASSTTPYEQYV.

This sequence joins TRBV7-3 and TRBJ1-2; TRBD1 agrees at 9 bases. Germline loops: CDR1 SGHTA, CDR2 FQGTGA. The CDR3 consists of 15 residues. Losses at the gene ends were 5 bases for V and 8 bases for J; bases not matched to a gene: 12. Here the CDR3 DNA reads TGTGCCAGCAGCCAAAACATACAGGGGGCCTTCGGCTACACCTTC. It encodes CASSQNIQGAFGYTF.

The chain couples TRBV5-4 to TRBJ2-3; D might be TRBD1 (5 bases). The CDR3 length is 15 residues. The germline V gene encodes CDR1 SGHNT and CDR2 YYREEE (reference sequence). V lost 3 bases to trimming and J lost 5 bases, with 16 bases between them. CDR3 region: CASSSQGEWRDTQYF. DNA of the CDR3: TGTGCCAGCAGCTCCCAAGGGGAATGGAGAGATACGCAGTATTTT.

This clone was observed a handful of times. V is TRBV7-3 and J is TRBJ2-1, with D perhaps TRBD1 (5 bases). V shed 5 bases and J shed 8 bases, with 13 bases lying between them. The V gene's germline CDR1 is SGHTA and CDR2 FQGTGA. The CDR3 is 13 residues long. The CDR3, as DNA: TGTGCCAGCAGCCGCCTTAGGGGCGATGAGCAGTTCTTC. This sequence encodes CASSRLRGDEQFF.

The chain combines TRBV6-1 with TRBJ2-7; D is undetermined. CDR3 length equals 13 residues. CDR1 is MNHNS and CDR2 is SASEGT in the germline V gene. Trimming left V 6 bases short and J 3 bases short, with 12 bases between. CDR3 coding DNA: TGTGCCAGCAGCAATGGGCCCTTCTACGAGCAGTACGTC. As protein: CASSNGPFYEQYV.

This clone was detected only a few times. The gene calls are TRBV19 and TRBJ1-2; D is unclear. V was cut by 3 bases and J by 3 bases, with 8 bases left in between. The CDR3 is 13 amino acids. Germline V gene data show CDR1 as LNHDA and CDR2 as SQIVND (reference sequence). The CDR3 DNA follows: TGTGCCAGTAGTATGGGGAAGGACTATGGCTACACCTTC. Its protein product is CASSMGKDYGYTF. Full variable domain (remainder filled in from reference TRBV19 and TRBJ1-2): DGGITQSPKYLFRKEGQNVTLSCEQNLNHDAMYWYRQDPGQGLRLIYYSQIVNDFQKGDIAEGYSVSREKKESFPLTVTSAQKNPTAFYLCASSMGKDYGYTFGSGTRLTVV.

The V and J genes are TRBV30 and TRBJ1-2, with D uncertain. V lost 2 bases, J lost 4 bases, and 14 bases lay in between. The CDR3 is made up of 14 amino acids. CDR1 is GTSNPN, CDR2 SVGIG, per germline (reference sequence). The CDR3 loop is CAWSTPTVAYGYTF. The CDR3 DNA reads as TGTGCCTGGAGTACCCCAACGGTTGCCTATGGCTACACCTTC. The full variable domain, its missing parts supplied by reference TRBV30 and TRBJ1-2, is SQTIHQWPATLVQPVGSPLSLECTVEGTSNPNLYWYRQAAGRGLQLLFYSVGIGQISSEVPQNLSASRPQDRQFILSSKKLLLSDSGFYLCAWSTPTVAYGYTFGSGTRLTVV.

The CDR3 region is CASRLAGAPTDTQYF. DNA of the CDR3: TGCGCCAGTCGCCTAGCGGGAGCTCCCACAGATACGCAGTATTTT. The chain employs TRBV5-1 and TRBJ2-3, with 10 positions matching TRBD2. The CDR3 is 15 amino acids. Germline CDR1 reads SGHRS; CDR2 reads YFSETQ. The trim removed 8 bases at V and 2 bases at J, leaving 8 bases unmatched.

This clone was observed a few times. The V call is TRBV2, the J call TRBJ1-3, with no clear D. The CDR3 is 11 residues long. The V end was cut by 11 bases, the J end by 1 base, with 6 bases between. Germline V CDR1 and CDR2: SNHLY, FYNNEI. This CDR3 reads CAEGSGNTIYF. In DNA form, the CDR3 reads TGTGCCGAAGGATCTGGAAACACCATATATTTT.

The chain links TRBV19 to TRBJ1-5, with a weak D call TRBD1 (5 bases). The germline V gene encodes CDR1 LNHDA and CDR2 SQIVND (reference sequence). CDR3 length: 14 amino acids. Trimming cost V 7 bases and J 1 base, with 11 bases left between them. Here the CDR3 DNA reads TGTGCCAGTAACTCAGGGCCCAGCAATCAGCCCCAGCATTTT. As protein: CASNSGPSNQPQHF.

The CDR3 sequence is CASRRGGGYEQYF. The CDR3 DNA follows: TGTGCCAGCAGAAGGGGAGGTGGGTACGAGCAGTACTTC. The J gene is TRBJ2-7, the V gene TRBV2, with D possibly TRBD2 on 6 matching bases. CDR1 is SNHLY and CDR2 is FYNNEI in the germline V gene. This CDR3 comprises 13 residues. Trimming pared 6 bases from V and 4 bases from J, leaving 13 bases between.

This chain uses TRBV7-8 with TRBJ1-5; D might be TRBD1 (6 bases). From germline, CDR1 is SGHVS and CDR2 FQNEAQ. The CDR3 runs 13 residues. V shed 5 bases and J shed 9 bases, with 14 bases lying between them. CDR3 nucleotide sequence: TGTGCCAGCAGCCTTGTGCAGGGGTGGCCCCAGCATTTT. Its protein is CASSLVQGWPQHF. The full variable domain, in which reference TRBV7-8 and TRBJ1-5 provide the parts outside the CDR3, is GAGVSQSPRYKVAKRGQDVALRCDPISGHVSLFWYQQALGQGPEFLTYFQNEAQLDKSGLPSDRFFAERPEGSVSTLKIQRTQQEDSAVYLCASSLVQGWPQHFGDGTRLSIL.

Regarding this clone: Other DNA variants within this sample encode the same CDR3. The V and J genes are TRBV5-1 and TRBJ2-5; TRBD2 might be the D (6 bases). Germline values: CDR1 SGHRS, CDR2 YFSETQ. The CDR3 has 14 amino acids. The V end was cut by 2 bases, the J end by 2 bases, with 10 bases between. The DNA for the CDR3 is TGCGCCAGCAGCTTCGGGCGGGGTCAAGAGACCCAGTACTTC. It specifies CASSFGRGQETQYF.